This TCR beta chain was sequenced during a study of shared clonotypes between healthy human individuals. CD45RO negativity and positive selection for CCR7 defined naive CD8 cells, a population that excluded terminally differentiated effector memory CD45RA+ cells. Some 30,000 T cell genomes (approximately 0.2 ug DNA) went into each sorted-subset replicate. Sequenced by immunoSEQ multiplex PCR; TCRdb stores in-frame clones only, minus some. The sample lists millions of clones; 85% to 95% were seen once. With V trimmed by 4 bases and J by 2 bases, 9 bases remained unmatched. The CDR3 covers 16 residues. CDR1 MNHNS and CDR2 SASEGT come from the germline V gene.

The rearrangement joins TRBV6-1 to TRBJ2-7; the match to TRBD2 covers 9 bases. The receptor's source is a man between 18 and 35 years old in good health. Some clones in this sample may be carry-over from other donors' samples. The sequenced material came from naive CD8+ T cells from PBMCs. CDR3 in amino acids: CASSVNGLALAYEQYF. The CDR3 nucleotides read TGTGCCAGCAGTGTAAACGGACTAGCGCTCGCCTACGAGCAGTACTTC.